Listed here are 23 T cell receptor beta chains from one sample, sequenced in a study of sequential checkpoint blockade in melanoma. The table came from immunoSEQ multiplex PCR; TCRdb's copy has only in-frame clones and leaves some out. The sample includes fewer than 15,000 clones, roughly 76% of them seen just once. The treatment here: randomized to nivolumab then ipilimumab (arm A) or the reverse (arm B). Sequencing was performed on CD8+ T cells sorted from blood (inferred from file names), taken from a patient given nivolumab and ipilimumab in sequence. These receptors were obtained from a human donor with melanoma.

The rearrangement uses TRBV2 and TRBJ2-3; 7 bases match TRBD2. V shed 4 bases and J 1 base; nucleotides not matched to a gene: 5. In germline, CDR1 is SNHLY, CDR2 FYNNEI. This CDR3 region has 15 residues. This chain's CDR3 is CASSVGGRGTDTQYF. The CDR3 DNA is TGTGCCAGCAGTGTCGGTGGGAGGGGCACAGATACGCAGTATTTT.

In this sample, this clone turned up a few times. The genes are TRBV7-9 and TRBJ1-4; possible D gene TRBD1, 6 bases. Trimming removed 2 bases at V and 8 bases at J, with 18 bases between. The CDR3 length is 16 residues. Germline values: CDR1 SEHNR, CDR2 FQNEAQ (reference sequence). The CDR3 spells CASSLSGGRAGEKLFF. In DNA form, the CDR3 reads TGTGCCAGCAGCTTATCGGGGGGGCGAGCGGGGGAAAAACTGTTTTTT.

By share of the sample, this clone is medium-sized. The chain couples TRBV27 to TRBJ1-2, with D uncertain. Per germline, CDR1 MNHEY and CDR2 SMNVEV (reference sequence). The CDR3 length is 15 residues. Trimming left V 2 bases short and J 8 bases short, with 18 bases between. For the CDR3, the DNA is TGTGCCAGCAGTTTAGCCGTAGGCCTGGAGAAGGGCTACACCTTC. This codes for CASSLAVGLEKGYTF.

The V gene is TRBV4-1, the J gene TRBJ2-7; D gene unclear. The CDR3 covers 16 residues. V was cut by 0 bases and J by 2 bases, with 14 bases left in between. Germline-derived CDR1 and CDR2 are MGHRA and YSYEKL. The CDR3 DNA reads TGCGCCAGCAGCCAAGATAGTACTCCCCCCGCCTACGAGCAGTACTTC. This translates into CASSQDSTPPAYEQYF.

CDR3 DNA: TGCAGCGTGCCCCTCGGGTATGGCTACACCTTC. Its translation is CSVPLGYGYTF. The chain is built from TRBV29-1 and TRBJ1-2; D not resolved. The CDR3 has 11 amino acids. CDR1 and CDR2 from the germline V gene are SQVTM and ANQGSEA. Trimming removed 6 bases from V and 5 bases from J, with 10 bases in between.

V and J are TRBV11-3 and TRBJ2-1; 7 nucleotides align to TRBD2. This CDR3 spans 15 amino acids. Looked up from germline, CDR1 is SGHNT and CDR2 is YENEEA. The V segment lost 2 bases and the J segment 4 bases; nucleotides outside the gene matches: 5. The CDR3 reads CASSLRLAVYNEQFF. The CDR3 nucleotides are TGTGCCAGCAGCTTACGGCTAGCGGTTTACAATGAGCAGTTCTTC. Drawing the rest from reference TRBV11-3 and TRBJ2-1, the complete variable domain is EAGVVQSPRYKIIEKKQPVAFWCNPISGHNTLYWYLQNLGQGPELLIRYENEEAVDDSQLPKDRFSAERLKGVDSTLKIQPAELGDSAVYLCASSLRLAVYNEQFFGPGTRLTVL.

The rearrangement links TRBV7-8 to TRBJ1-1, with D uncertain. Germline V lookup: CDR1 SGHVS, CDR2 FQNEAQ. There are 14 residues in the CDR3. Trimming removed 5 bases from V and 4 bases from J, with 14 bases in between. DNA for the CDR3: TGTGCCAGCAGCGGCGGAGAGGGAGGCACTGAAGCTTTCTTT. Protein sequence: CASSGGEGGTEAFF.

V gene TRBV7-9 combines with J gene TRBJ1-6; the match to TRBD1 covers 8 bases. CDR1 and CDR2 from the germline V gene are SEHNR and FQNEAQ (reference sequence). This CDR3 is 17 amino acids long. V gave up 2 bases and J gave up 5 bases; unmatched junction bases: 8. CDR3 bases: TGTGCCAGCAGCTTATATACAGGGGGAGAGAATAATTCACCCCTCCACTTT. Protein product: CASSLYTGGENNSPLHF.

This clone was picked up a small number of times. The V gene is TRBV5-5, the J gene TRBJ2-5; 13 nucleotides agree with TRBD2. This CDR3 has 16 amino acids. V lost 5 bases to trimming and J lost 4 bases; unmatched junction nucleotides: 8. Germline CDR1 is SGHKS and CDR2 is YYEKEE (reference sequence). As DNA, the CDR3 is TGTGCCAGCAGTCGGACTAGCGGGAGACTTGGAGAGACCCAGTACTTC. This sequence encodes CASSRTSGRLGETQYF.

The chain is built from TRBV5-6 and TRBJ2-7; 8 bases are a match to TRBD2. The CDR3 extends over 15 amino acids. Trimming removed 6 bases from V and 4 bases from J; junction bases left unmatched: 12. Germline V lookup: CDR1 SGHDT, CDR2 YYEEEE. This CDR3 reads CASNPSAGVGYEQYF. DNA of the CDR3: TGTGCCAGCAACCCATCAGCGGGAGTTGGGTACGAGCAGTACTTC.

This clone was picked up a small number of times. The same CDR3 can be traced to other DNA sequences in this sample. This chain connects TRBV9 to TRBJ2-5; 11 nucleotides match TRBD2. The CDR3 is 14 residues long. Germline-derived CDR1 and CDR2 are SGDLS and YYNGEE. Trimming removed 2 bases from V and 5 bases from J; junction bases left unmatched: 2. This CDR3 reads CASSVSGRDETQYF. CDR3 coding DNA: TGTGCCAGCAGCGTTAGCGGGAGGGACGAGACCCAGTACTTC.

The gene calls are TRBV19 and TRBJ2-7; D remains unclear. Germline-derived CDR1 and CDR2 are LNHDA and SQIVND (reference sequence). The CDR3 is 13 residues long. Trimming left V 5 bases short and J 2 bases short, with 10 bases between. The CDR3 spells CASSPARPYEQYF. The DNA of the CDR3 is TGTGCCAGTAGTCCAGCTAGACCCTACGAGCAGTACTTC.

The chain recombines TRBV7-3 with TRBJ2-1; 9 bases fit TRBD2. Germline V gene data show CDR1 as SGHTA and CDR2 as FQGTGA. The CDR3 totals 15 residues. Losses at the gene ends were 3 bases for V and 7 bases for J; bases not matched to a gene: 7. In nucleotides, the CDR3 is TGTGCCAGCAGCTTCCCGGGACTAGCAGGGAATGAGCAGTTCTTC. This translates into CASSFPGLAGNEQFF.

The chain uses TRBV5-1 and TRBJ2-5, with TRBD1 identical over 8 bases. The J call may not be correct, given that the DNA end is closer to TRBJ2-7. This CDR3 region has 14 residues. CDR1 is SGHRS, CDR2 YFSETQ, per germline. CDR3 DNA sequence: TGCGCCAGCAGCCCGGGACAGGCATTGTACGAGCAGTACTTC. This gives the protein CASSPGQALYEQYF.

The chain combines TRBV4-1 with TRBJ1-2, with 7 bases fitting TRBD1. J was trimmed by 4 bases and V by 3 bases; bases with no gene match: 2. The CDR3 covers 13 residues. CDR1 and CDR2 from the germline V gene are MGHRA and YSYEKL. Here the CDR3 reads CASSQGQIYGYTF. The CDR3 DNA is TGCGCCAGCAGCCAGGGACAGATCTATGGCTACACCTTC.

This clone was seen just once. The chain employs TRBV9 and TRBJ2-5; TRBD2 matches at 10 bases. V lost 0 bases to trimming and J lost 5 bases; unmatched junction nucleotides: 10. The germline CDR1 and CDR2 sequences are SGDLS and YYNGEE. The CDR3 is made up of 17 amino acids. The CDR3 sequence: CASSVGTSGRLVETQYF. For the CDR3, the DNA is TGTGCCAGCAGCGTAGGGACTAGCGGACGTCTTGTGGAGACCCAGTACTTC.

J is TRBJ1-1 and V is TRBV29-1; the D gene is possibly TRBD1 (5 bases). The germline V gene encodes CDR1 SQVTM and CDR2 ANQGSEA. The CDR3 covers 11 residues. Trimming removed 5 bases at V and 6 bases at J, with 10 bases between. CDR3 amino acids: CSVSRQSEAFF. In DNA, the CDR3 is TGCAGCGTTTCTAGACAGTCTGAAGCTTTCTTT.

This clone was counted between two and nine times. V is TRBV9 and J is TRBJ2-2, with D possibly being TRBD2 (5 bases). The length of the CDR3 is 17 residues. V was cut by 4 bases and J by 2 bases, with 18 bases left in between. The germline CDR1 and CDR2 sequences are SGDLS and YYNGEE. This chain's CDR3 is CASSSPVAAVNTGELFF. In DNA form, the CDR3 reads TGTGCCAGCAGCTCCCCCGTGGCAGCGGTTAACACCGGGGAGCTGTTTTTT.

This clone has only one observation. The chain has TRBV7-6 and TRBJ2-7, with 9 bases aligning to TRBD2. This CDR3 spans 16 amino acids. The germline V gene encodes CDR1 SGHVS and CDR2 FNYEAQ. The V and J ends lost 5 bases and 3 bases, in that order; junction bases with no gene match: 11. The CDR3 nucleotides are TGTGCCAGCAGCCCGTTCCGACTAGCGGAGTACTACGAGCAGTACTTC. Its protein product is CASSPFRLAEYYEQYF.

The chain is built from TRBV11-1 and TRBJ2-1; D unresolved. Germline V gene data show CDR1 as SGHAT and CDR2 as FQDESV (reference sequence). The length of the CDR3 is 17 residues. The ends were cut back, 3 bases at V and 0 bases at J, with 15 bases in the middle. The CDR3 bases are TGTGCCAGCAGCTTTTTATTGGAGACGAGCTCCTACAATGAGCAGTTCTTC. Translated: CASSFLLETSSYNEQFF.

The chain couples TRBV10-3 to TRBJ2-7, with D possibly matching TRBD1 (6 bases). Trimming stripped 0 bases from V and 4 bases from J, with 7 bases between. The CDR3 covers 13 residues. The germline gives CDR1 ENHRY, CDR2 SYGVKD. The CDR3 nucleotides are TGTGCCATCAGTGAGTCGAGGGGGTACGAGCAGTACTTC. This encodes CAISESRGYEQYF.

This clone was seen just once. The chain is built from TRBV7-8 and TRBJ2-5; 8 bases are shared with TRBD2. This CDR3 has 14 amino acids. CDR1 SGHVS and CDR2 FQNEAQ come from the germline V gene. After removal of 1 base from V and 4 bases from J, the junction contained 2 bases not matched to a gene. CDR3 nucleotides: TGTGCCAGCAGCTTAGAGGGGACTAGAGAGACCCAGTACTTC. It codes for CASSLEGTRETQYF.

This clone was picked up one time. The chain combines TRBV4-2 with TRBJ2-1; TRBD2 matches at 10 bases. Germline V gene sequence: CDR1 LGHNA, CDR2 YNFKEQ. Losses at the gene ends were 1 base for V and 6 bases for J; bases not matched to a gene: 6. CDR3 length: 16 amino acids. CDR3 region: CASSQGSLAGVNEQFF. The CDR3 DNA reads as TGTGCCAGCAGCCAAGGTAGTCTAGCGGGAGTCAATGAGCAGTTCTTC.